The clone carrying this TCR beta chain appeared a few times. Its antigen is undetermined. This sample is part of a study of blood T cells in healthy people across ages. Regarding the study as a whole: The recorded TCR beta diversity per million T cells decreased in a roughly linear manner with age.

The germline V gene encodes CDR1 MNHEY and CDR2 SVGEGT. After removal of 2 bases from V and 11 bases from J, the junction contained 6 bases not matched to a gene. The CDR3 contains 13 residues. A J-beta primer mix and a sample-barcoded 5' primer were used in a second PCR of roughly 7 to 12 cycles. TCRdb reprocessed the 5' RACE reads via MiXCR and lists one record per CDR3 protein. The sample yields 920,000 or so distinct CDR3 sequences, around 45% seen once. Donors gave around 10 milliliters of peripheral blood apiece. The receptor's source is a woman aged 55-70 years in good health. The V gene is TRBV6-2 or TRBV6-3, the J gene TRBJ2-5; the match to TRBD2 covers 9 bases. The sequenced material came from blood. CDR3 region: CASSYGGLATQYF. CDR3 coding DNA: TGTGCCAGCAGTTACGGGGGACTAGCCACTCAGTACTTC.